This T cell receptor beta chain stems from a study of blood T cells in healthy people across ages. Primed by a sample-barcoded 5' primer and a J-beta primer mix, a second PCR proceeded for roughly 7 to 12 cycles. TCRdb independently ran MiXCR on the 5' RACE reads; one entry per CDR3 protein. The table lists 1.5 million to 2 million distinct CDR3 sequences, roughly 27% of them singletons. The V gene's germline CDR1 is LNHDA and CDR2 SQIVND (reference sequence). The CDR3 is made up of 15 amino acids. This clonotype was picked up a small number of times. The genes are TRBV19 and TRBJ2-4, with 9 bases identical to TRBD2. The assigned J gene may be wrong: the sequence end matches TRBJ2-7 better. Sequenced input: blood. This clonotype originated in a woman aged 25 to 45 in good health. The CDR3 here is CASSRSGRGVYEQYF. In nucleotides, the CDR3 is TGTGCCAGTAGTCGTAGCGGGAGAGGGGTCTACGAGCAGTACTTC.